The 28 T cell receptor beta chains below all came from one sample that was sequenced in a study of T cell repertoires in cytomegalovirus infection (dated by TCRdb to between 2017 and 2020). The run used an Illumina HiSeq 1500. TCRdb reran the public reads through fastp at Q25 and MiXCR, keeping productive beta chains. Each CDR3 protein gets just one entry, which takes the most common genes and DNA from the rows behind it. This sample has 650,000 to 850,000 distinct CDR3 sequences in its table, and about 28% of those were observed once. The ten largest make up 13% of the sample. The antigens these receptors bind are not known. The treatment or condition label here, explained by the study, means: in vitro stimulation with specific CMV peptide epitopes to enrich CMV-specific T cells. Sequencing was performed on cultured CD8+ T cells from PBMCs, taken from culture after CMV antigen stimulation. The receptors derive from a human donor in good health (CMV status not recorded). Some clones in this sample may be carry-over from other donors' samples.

The DNA for the CDR3 is TGTGCTAGTGGCCCACAGGGCCACGAGCAGTACTTC. Its translation is CASGPQGHEQYF. The chain is built from TRBV12-5 and TRBJ2-7, with TRBD1 as a possible D gene (6 bases). CDR1 and CDR2 (germline): LGHNT, FRNRAP. The V gene lost 6 bases and the J gene lost 5 bases, with 11 bases spanning the gap. There are 12 residues in the CDR3.

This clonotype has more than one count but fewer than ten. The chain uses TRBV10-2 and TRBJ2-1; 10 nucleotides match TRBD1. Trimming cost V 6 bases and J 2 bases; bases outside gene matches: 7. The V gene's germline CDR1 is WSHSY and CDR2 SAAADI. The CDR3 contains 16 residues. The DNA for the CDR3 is TGCGCCAGCAGACAACCGGGACAGGGGACCTACAATGAGCAGTTCTTC. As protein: CASRQPGQGTYNEQFF.

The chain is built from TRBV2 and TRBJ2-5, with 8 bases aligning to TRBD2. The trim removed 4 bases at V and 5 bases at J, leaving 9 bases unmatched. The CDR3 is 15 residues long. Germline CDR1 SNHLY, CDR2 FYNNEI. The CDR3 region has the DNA TGTGCCAGCAGTGGACTCGCGGGGGGCGGGGAGACCCAGTACTTC. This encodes CASSGLAGGGETQYF.

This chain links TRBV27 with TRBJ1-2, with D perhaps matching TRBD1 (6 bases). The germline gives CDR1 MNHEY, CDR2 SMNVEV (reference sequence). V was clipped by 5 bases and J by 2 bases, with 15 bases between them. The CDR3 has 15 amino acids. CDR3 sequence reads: CASSPGVLQNYGYTF. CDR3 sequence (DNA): TGTGCCAGCAGTCCAGGGGTCTTGCAAAACTATGGCTACACCTTC.

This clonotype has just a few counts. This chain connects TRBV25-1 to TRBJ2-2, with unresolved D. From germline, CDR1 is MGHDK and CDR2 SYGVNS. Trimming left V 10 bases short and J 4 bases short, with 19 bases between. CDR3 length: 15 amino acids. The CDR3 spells CATSTRVSGTGELFF. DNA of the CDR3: TGTGCCACCTCTACAAGGGTGTCAGGCACCGGGGAGCTGTTTTTT. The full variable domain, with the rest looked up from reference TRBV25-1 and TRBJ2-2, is EADIYQTPRYLVIGTGKKITLECSQTMGHDKMYWYQQDPGMELHLIHYSYGVNSTEKGDLSSESTVSRIRTEHFPLTLESARPSHTSQYLCATSTRVSGTGELFFGEGSRLTVL.

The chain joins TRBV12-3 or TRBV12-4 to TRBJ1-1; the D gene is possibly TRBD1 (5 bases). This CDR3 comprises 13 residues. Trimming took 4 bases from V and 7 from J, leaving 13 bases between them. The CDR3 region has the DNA TGTGCCAGCAGTTCGGGGGGTTGGGTTGAAGCTTTCTTT. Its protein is CASSSGGWVEAFF.

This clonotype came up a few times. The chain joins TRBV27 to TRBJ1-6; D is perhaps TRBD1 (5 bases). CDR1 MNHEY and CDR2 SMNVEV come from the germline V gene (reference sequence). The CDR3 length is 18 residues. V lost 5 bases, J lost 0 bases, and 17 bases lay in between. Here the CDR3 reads CASSPTGAKGSYNSPLHF. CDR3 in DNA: TGTGCCAGCAGTCCCACCGGGGCCAAAGGCTCCTATAATTCACCCCTCCACTTT.

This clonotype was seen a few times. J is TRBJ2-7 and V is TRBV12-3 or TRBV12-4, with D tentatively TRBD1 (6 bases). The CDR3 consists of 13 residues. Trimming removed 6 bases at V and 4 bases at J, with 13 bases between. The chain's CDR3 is CASRGLRGYEQYF. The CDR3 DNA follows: TGTGCCAGCAGGGGCCTCAGGGGATACGAGCAGTACTTC.

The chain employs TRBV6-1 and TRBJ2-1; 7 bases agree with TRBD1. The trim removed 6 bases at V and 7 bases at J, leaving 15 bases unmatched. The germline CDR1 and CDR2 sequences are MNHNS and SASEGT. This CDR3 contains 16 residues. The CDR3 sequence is CASSAMGQTIFNEQFF. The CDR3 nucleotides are TGTGCCAGCAGCGCAATGGGACAGACCATTTTTAATGAGCAGTTCTTC.

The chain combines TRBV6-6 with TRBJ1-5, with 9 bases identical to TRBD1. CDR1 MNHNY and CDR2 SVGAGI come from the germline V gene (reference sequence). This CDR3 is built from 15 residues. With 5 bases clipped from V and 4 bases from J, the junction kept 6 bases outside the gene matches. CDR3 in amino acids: CASSTTGGWNQPQHF. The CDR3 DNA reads TGTGCCAGCAGTACGACAGGGGGTTGGAATCAGCCCCAGCATTTT.

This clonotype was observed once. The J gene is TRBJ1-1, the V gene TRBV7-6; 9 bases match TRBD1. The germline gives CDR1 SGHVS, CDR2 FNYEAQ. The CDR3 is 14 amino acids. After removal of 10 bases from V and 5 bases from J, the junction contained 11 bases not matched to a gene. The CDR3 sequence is CATERTGEGTEAFF. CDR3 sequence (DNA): TGTGCCACGGAACGGACAGGGGAAGGGACTGAAGCTTTCTTT.

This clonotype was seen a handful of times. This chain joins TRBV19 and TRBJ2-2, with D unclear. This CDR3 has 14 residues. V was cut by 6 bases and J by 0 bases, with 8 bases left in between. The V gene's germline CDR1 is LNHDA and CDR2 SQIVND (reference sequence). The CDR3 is CASRGFSNTGELFF. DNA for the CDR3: TGTGCCAGTAGGGGATTTTCGAACACCGGGGAGCTGTTTTTT.

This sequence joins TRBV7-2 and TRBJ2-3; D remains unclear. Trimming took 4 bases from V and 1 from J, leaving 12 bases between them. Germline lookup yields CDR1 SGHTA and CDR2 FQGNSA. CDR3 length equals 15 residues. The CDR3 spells CASSSLAAGTDTQYF. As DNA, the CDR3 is TGTGCCAGCAGCTCCCTTGCGGCGGGCACAGATACGCAGTATTTT.

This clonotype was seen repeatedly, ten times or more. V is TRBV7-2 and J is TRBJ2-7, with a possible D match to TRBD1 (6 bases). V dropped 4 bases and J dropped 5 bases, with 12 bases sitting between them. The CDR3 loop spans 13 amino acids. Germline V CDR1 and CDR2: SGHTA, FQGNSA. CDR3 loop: CASSSRDTHEQYF. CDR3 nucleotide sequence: TGTGCCAGCAGCTCCCGGGACACCCACGAGCAGTACTTC.

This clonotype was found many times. CDR3 loop: CASSLGQGLYGYTF. CDR3 DNA: TGTGCCAGCAGCTTAGGGCAGGGGCTCTATGGCTACACCTTC. V and J are TRBV7-9 and TRBJ1-2; tentative D call: TRBD1 (6 bases). The CDR3 consists of 14 residues. V was clipped by 1 base and J by 4 bases, with 10 bases between them. In germline, CDR1 is SEHNR, CDR2 FQNEAQ (reference sequence).

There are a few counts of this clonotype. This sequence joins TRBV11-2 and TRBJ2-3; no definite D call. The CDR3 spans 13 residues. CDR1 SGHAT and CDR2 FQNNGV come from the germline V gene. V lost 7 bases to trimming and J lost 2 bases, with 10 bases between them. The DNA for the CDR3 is TGTGCCAGCACCCTAGACTCCACAGATACGCAGTATTTT. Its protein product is CASTLDSTDTQYF.

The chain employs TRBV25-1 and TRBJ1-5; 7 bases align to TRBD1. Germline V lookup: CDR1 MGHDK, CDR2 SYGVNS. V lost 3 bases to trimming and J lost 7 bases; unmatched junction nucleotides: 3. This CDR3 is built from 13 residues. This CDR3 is CASSENRGQPQHF. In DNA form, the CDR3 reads TGTGCCAGCAGTGAGAACAGGGGCCAGCCCCAGCATTTT.

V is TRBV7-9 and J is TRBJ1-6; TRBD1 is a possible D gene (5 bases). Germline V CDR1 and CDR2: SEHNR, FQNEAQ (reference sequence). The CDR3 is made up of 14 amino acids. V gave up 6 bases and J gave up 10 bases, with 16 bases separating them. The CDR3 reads CASRPGSSQSPLHF. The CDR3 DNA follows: TGTGCCAGCAGACCAGGGAGTTCGCAGTCACCCCTCCACTTT.

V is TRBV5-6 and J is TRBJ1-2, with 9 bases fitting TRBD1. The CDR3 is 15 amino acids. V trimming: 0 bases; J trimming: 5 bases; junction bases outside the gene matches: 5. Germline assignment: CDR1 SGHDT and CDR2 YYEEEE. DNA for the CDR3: TGTGCCAGCAGCTTGGTGCCCGGACAGGGGTATGGCTACACCTTC. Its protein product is CASSLVPGQGYGYTF.

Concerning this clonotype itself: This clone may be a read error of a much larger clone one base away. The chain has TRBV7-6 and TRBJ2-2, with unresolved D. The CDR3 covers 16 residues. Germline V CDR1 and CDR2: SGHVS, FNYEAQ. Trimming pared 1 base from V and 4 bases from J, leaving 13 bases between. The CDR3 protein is CASSLEAVDGTGELFF. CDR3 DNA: TGTGCCAGCAGCTTAGAGGCTGTCGACGGCACCGGGGAGCTGTTTTTT.

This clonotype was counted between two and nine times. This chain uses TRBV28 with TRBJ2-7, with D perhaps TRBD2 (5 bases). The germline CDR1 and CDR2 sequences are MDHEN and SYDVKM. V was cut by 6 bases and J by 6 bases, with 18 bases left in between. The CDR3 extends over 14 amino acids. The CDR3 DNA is TGTGCCAGCAGCCATACATACGGGAACGGCGAGCAGTACGTC. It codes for CASSHTYGNGEQYV.

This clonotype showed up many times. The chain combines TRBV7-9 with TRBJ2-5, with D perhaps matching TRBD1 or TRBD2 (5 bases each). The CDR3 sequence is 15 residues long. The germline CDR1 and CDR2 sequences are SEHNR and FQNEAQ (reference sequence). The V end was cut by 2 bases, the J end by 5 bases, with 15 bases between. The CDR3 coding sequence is TGTGCCAGCAGCTTACGATTGGGCAGGGAGGAGACCCAGTACTTC. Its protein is CASSLRLGREETQYF.

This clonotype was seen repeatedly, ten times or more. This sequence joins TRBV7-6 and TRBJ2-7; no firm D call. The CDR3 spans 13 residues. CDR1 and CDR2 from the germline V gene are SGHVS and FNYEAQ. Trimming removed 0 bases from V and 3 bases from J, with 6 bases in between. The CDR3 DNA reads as TGTGCCAGCAGCTTAGCAGAGCTCTACGAGCAGTACGTC. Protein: CASSLAELYEQYV.

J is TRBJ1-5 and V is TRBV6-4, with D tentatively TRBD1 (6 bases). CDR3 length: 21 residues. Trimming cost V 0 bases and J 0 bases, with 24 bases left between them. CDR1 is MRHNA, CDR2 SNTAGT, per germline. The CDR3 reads CASSDSQSGAQPLYSNQPQHF. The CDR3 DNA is TGTGCCAGCAGTGACTCGCAATCAGGGGCCCAACCCCTTTATAGCAATCAGCCCCAGCATTTT.

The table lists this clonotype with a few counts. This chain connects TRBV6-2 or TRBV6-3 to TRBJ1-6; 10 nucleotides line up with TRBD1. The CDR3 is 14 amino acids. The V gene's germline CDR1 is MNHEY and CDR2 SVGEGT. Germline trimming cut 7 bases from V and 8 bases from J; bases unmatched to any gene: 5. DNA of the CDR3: TGTGCCAGCAAGATAGGGACAGGGGATTCACCCCTCCACTTT. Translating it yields CASKIGTGDSPLHF.

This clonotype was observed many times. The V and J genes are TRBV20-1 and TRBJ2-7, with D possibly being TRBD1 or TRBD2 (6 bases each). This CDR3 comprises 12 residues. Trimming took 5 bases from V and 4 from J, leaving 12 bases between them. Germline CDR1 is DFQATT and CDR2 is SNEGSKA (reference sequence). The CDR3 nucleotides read TGCAGTGCTCAGGAGGGGGGTTACGAGCAGTACTTC. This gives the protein CSAQEGGYEQYF.

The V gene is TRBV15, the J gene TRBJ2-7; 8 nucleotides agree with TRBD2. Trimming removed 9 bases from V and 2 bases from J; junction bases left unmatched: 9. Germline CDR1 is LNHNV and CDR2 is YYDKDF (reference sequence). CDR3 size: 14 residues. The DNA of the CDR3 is TGTGCCACGGCCCCCCGGGGGGGGCCCTACGAGCAGTACTTC. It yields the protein CATAPRGGPYEQYF.

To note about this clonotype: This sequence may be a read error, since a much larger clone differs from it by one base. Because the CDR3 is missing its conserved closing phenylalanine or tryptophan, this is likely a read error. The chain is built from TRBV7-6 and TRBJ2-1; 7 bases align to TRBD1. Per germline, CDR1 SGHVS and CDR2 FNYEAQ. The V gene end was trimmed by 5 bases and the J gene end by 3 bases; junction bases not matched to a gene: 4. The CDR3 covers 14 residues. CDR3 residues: CASSLGTDYNEQFY. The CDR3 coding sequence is TGTGCCAGCAGCCTAGGGACAGACTACAATGAGCAGTTCTAC.